Below, 27 T cell receptor beta chains from the same sample are listed, as sequenced in a study of Graves' ophthalmopathy and Graves' hyperthyroidism. Amplified material comprised TCR beta CDR3 regions derived from RNA transcripts. The library came from an HTBI-primed first-round RT-PCR and a second-round multiplex PCR. Each CDR3 protein gets one entry after TCRdb re-called the multiplex PCR reads with MiXCR. The sample holds roughly 380,000 distinct CDR3 sequences; less than 20% are singletons and the top ten take 5.5% to 8%. The specimen was peripheral blood. These receptors were taken from a woman younger than 30 with stable Graves' hyperthyroidism.

The table lists this clonotype with many counts. This chain joins TRBV3-1 and TRBJ2-5; 8 bases match TRBD1. Germline CDR1 is LGHDT and CDR2 is YNNKEL (reference sequence). The CDR3 loop spans 15 amino acids. With V trimmed by 5 bases and J by 5 bases, 10 bases remained unmatched. The CDR3 DNA reads as TGTGCCAGCAGCTATACGACAGGGGTGTTCGAGACCCAGTACTTC. Its translation: CASSYTTGVFETQYF.

This clonotype has at least ten counts. The chain uses TRBV9 and TRBJ2-5, with a tentative D call TRBD1 (5 bases). The CDR3 covers 16 residues. Germline V gene sequence: CDR1 SGDLS, CDR2 YYNGEE. Trimming shortened V by 0 bases and J by 2 bases, and 14 bases separated the two germline ends. CDR3 nucleotides: TGTGCCAGCAGCGTAGCTCCCTCCACAGGACAAGAGACCCAGTACTTC. Its translation is CASSVAPSTGQETQYF.

This clonotype has just a few counts. One end of the junction is discordant with germline, which a read error may explain. The chain uses TRBV9 and TRBJ2-7, with D perhaps assigned TRBD1 or TRBD2 (7 bases each). CDR1 and CDR2 (germline): SGDLS, YYNGEE. The CDR3 extends over 17 amino acids. The CDR3 nucleotides are TGTGCCAGCAGCGTCGAGGGGGGAGGGGGCCCCCTGAGGGAGCAGTGCTTC. It encodes CASSVEGGGGPLREQCF.

This clonotype was recorded at least ten times. V is TRBV6-5 and J is TRBJ1-2, with D possibly TRBD1 on 5 matching bases. The CDR3 contains 15 residues. The germline CDR1 and CDR2 sequences are MNHEY and SVGAGI. V shed 0 bases and J shed 6 bases, with 14 bases lying between them. This chain's CDR3 is CASSYSRGERHGYTF. Written as DNA, the CDR3 is TGTGCCAGCAGTTACTCCCGGGGCGAAAGACATGGCTACACCTTC.

This clonotype has at least ten counts. The chain is built from TRBV11-3 and TRBJ2-4; 9 nucleotides match TRBD1. V dropped 6 bases and J dropped 5; count of bases not matched to a gene: 5. Germline V gene lookup returns CDR1 SGHNT and CDR2 YENEEA. This CDR3 has 14 residues. CDR3 amino acids: CASRPRTGENIQYF. DNA of the CDR3: TGTGCCAGCAGGCCGAGGACAGGGGAAAACATTCAGTACTTC.

This clonotype was seen at least ten times. The chain has TRBV7-2 and TRBJ2-7; 7 bases line up with TRBD1. CDR1 SGHTA and CDR2 FQGNSA come from the germline V gene. This CDR3 contains 14 residues. After removal of 5 bases from V and 5 bases from J, the junction contained 9 bases not matched to a gene. CDR3 nucleotide sequence: TGTGCCAGCAGCGCTCGGGACAGTTTGGACGAGCAGTACTTC. Translated, it gives CASSARDSLDEQYF.

The chain couples TRBV11-2 to TRBJ2-2; possibly TRBD2 for D (6 bases). The germline gives CDR1 SGHAT, CDR2 FQNNGV. V dropped 5 bases and J dropped 0 bases, with 10 bases sitting between them. This CDR3 is 15 amino acids long. The CDR3 region is CASSTGEANTGELFF. CDR3 sequence (DNA): TGTGCCAGCAGCACCGGGGAGGCGAACACCGGGGAGCTGTTTTTT.

This clonotype was recorded many times. V is TRBV19 and J is TRBJ1-2; no clear D gene. From germline, CDR1 is LNHDA and CDR2 SQIVND (reference sequence). The CDR3 totals 13 residues. V lost 6 bases and J 2 bases, leaving 10 bases between the germline ends. Here the CDR3 DNA reads TGTGCCAGTAGCGGGAGGAGAAACTATGGCTACACCTTC. Amino acids: CASSGRRNYGYTF.

This clonotype was found many times. The J gene is TRBJ1-1, the V gene TRBV7-6; 9 nucleotides align to TRBD1. The length of the CDR3 is 15 residues. CDR1 SGHVS and CDR2 FNYEAQ come from the germline V gene. J was trimmed by 7 bases and V by 4 bases; bases with no gene match: 10. The CDR3 DNA sequence: TGTGCCAGCAGCTCTAAAACAGGGGGCGTAAATGAAGCTTTCTTT. Translating it yields CASSSKTGGVNEAFF. Full variable domain (remainder filled in from reference TRBV7-6 and TRBJ1-1): GAGVSQSPRYKVTKRGQDVALRCDPISGHVSLYWYRQALGQGPEFLTYFNYEAQQDKSGLPNDRFSAERPEGSISTLTIQRTEQRDSAMYRCASSSKTGGVNEAFFGQGTRLTVV.

This clonotype was found a few times. The J gene is TRBJ1-1, the V gene TRBV18; D not certain. CDR1 KGHSH and CDR2 LQKENI come from the germline V gene. The V end lost 3 bases, the J end lost 5 bases, and 13 bases lay between the germline ends. The CDR3 consists of 14 residues. The CDR3 DNA follows: TGTGCCAGCTCACCGGTCTTCGGGAGAACTGAAGCTTTCTTT. Translated: CASSPVFGRTEAFF.

In this sample, this clonotype turned up many times. The V and J genes are TRBV29-1 and TRBJ2-7, with 7 bases fitting TRBD2. J gave up 4 bases and V 7 bases, and 7 bases lay outside the gene matches. CDR3 length: 12 residues. The germline V gene has CDR1 SQVTM and CDR2 ANQGSEA. The CDR3 protein is CSGDHGGYEQYF. The CDR3 coding sequence is TGCAGCGGCGACCACGGGGGGTACGAGCAGTACTTC.

This clonotype was recorded many times. The V call is TRBV6-1, the J call TRBJ1-2; D uncertain. V lost 8 bases to trimming and J lost 2 bases, with 9 bases between them. The CDR3 covers 12 residues. Germline V gene sequence: CDR1 MNHNS, CDR2 SASEGT. This CDR3 reads CASGPLNYGYTF. CDR3 DNA: TGTGCCAGCGGGCCACTGAACTATGGCTACACCTTC.

This clonotype was counted at least ten times. J is TRBJ1-2 and V is TRBV12-3 or TRBV12-4; 10 bases are shared with TRBD1. V lost 3 bases and J lost 3; bases outside the gene matches: 10. The CDR3 sequence is 17 residues long. As DNA, the CDR3 is TGTGCCAGCAGTTTCCGGGACAGGGGCGCAGTCGACTATGGCTACACCTTC. It translates to CASSFRDRGAVDYGYTF.

This clonotype was recorded at least ten times. The genes are TRBV7-9 and TRBJ1-1; D unclear. The CDR3 spans 13 residues. Between the trimmed V and J ends, which lost 1 base and 3 bases, there was a span of 6 bases. Germline V lookup: CDR1 SEHNR, CDR2 FQNEAQ (reference sequence). CDR3 protein: CASSLVGHTEAFF. CDR3 nucleotides: TGTGCCAGCAGCTTAGTAGGGCACACTGAAGCTTTCTTT.

In this sample, this clonotype turned up many times. The J gene is TRBJ2-2, the V gene TRBV20-1; the D gene could be TRBD1 or TRBD2 (5 bases each). The CDR3 totals 14 residues. The V gene's germline CDR1 is DFQATT and CDR2 SNEGSKA (reference sequence). Trimming cost V 3 bases and J 4 bases, with 12 bases left between them. The CDR3 protein is CSASRDVSTGELFF. The CDR3 DNA reads as TGCAGTGCTAGTCGGGACGTTAGCACCGGGGAGCTGTTTTTT.

This clonotype was detected once. This sequence joins TRBV27 and TRBJ2-7; 7 bases map to TRBD1. The CDR3 contains 16 residues. Germline assignment: CDR1 MNHEY and CDR2 SMNVEV (reference sequence). J was trimmed by 0 bases and V by 5 bases; bases with no gene match: 10. The CDR3 sequence is CASSSWGTASSYEQYF. The CDR3 DNA reads TGTGCCAGCAGTAGTTGGGGGACAGCGAGCTCCTACGAGCAGTACTTC.

Ten or more counts support this clonotype. The chain has TRBV11-2 and TRBJ1-1, with D hard to call. The V gene lost 3 bases and the J gene lost 9 bases, with 23 bases spanning the gap. Germline CDR1 reads SGHAT; CDR2 reads FQNNGV. The CDR3 totals 16 residues. DNA of the CDR3: TGTGCCAGCAGCTTTAACTCACTCACTCTGGCGGATAAAGCTTTCTTT. Translation: CASSFNSLTLADKAFF.

This clonotype was picked up one time. A clone one base away is much larger, so this may be a read error. The V and J genes are TRBV20-1 and TRBJ2-5; 14 bases match TRBD2. The CDR3 has 15 amino acids. Germline V lookup: CDR1 DFQATT, CDR2 SNEGSKA (reference sequence). The CDR3 reads CSAGTSGGFAETRYF. For the CDR3, the DNA is TGCAGTGCCGGGACTAGCGGGGGTTTTGCAGAGACCCGGTACTTC.

This clonotype was detected ten times or more. The chain recombines TRBV7-3 with TRBJ1-1; D may be TRBD1 (6 bases). V lost 5 bases, J lost 4 bases, and 14 bases lay in between. CDR1 and CDR2 (germline): SGHTA, FQGTGA. The CDR3 loop spans 14 amino acids. The CDR3, as DNA: TGTGCCAGCAGCCCGGGGGCGACGAGCACTGAAGCTTTCTTT. Translating it yields CASSPGATSTEAFF.

This clonotype was observed a handful of times. DNA of the CDR3: TGTGCCAGCAGTTACTCGGGACTACAAGAGACCCAGTACTTC. Protein: CASSYSGLQETQYF. The chain has TRBV12-3 or TRBV12-4 and TRBJ2-5, with TRBD2 identical over 7 bases. The CDR3 is 14 amino acids. Trimming at V came to 4 bases and at J to 2 bases, leaving 4 bases not matched to a gene.

This clonotype was seen at least ten times. This chain connects TRBV20-1 to TRBJ1-1; TRBD1 is a possible D gene (5 bases). Germline V gives CDR1 DFQATT, CDR2 SNEGSKA (reference sequence). This CDR3 is built from 12 residues. V shed 3 bases and J shed 8 bases, with 13 bases lying between them. CDR3 bases: TGCAGTGCTAGTTTGACCGGGACGGAAGCTTTCTTT. Translation: CSASLTGTEAFF.

Ten or more counts support this clonotype. The rearrangement joins TRBV6-5 to TRBJ1-5; no firm D call. The CDR3 is 15 residues long. V lost 0 bases to trimming and J lost 0 bases, with 6 bases between them. From germline, CDR1 is MNHEY and CDR2 SVGAGI. CDR3 loop: CASSYSGLSNQPQHF. Here the CDR3 DNA reads TGTGCCAGCAGTTACTCTGGACTTAGCAATCAGCCCCAGCATTTT.

On this clonotype itself: Possible read error: a much larger clone is one base away. The rearrangement links TRBV6-1 to TRBJ1-6; weak D call: TRBD1 (5 bases). The length of the CDR3 is 15 residues. V lost 6 bases to trimming and J lost 9 bases, with 18 bases between them. Germline CDR1 and CDR2: MNHNS and SASEGT. The CDR3 spells CASSSSPAGRSPLHF. The DNA of the CDR3 is TGTGCCAGCAGCTCGTCCCCGGCGGGGCGTTCACCCCTCCACTTT.

This clonotype was recorded many times. V is TRBV19 and J is TRBJ1-2, with D maybe TRBD1 (6 bases). The V end was cut by 6 bases, the J end by 4 bases, with 15 bases between. CDR1 LNHDA and CDR2 SQIVND come from the germline V gene (reference sequence). The CDR3 is 14 residues long. Written as DNA, the CDR3 is TGTGCCAGTAGGCTGGACAGTTTGAGCTATGGCTACACCTTC. This sequence encodes CASRLDSLSYGYTF.

The table lists this clonotype with many counts. This sequence may be a read error, since a much larger clone differs from it by one base. The V call is TRBV6-5, the J call TRBJ1-1; D gene unclear. The CDR3 is 13 residues long. Trimming took 4 bases from V and 1 from J, leaving 7 bases between them. CDR1 and CDR2 (germline): MNHEY, SVGAGI. The CDR3 protein is CASSSERNTEAFF. The CDR3 coding sequence is TGTGCCAGCAGTTCCGAAAGGAACACTGAAGCTTTCTTT.

This clonotype was observed many times. The V and J genes are TRBV9 and TRBJ1-2; D is undetermined. CDR3 length: 12 residues. Per germline, CDR1 SGDLS and CDR2 YYNGEE. The V and J ends lost 0 bases and 10 bases respectively, with 10 bases between them. The CDR3 DNA reads as TGTGCCAGCAGCGTAGAGGGATTAGACTACACCTTC. It is translated as CASSVEGLDYTF.

This clonotype has a handful of counts. A much bigger clone sits one base away, suggesting this may be a read error. This chain uses TRBV12-3 or TRBV12-4 with TRBJ2-7; D gene uncertain. The CDR3 spans 11 residues. Written as DNA, the CDR3 is TGTGCCAGCAGGGGCTCCTACGGGCAGTACTTC. Translation: CASRGSYGQYF.